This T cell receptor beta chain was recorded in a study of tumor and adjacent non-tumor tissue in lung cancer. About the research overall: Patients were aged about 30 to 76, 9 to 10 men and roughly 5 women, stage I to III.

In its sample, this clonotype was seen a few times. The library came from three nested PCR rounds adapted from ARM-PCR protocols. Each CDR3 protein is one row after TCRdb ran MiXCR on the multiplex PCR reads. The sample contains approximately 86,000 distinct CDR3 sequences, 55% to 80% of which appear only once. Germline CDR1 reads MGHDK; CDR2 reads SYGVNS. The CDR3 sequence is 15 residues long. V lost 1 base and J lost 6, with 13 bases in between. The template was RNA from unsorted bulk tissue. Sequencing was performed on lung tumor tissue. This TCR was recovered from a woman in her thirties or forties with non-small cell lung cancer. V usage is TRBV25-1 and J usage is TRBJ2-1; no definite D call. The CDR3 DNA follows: TGTGCCAGCAGTGAATTTGCGGACCAGGTCAATGAGCAGTTCTTC. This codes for CASSEFADQVNEQFF.